Below, one T cell receptor beta chain is given with its context. This clonotype was picked up a small number of times. There is no known antigen for this receptor. No base quality information exists; no much larger clone differs at one position. Without any cell sorting, total RNA and DNA were co-extracted from approximately 20-30 mg of bulk tissue using the AllPrep DNA/RNA mini kit. Between late 2015 and 2016, a handful of patients in China with histopathologically diagnosed primary liver carcinoma had surgical resection. At the time of sampling, the patients were treatment-naive and had chronic HBV infection. Five spatially separated regions were sampled per tumor: superior, inferior, left-lateral and right-lateral poles, plus the tumor centre. Histological examination found more than 75% viable tumor cells in every tumor sample. Each fresh piece of tumor and adjacent tissue was cut in two, with one half stored in RNAlater at -80 degrees C and the other half sent for histology.

These data belong to a study of tumor-infiltrating lymphocytes in primary liver carcinoma (TCRdb year 2017). Study-wide context: The five patients, three men and two women aged 30 to 69 years, had hepatocellular carcinoma (four) or combined HCC and intrahepatic cholangiocarcinoma (one). Across five regions of each liver tumor, along with adjacent normal tissue and blood, the study brought together TCRbeta repertoire sequencing, expression microarrays and whole-exome sequencing. Each sample produced roughly 3.5 to 7.13 million productive TCRbeta reads, and read depth showed no significant difference between tissue types. The tumors of the five patients were staged as T1-T3 N0M0, with maximum diameters ranging from 4.2 to 10 cm. A total of some 35 specimens from 5 patients underwent TCRbeta repertoire sequencing, comprising roughly 25 tumor regions, 5 adjacent noncancerous liver tissues and 5 peripheral blood samples. To link TCRbeta repertoire diversity with the local molecular phenotype, the approximately 24 tumor region samples were profiled using Agilent mRNA microarrays. Technical replicate repertoires showed high reproducibility, with mean shared-clone rates approximately 0.9 and correlation coefficients above 0.95.

Starting from roughly 500 ng total RNA, TCRbeta-specific cDNA was produced by reverse transcription with a constant-region primer and ProtoScript II reverse transcriptase. TCRbeta libraries were built with three nested multiplex PCR rounds, a slightly modified ARM-PCR procedure. Multiplex TRBV1-TRBV30 forward primers and a Cbeta reverse primer were used in the first two PCR rounds, each of which was run for approximately 9 cycles. Sample barcodes and Illumina adapters were attached in a final 25-cycle PCR using Deep VentR polymerase. Before sequencing, amplicons of 200-500 bp were purified from gel using a QIAquick gel extraction kit. The TCRbeta amplicons were sequenced with 250-bp paired-end reads on an Illumina HiSeq 2500. The original pipeline was this. To recover full CDR3 sequences, reads were quality-trimmed using Trimmomatic v0.33 and paired reads were then merged using FLASH v1.2.11. V, D and J germline segments were assigned to the rearranged TCRbeta sequences using MiGEC v1.2.1b. Clonotype statistics, along with Shannon-Wiener diversity indices, were calculated using VDJtools v1.0.0. Except for diversity analysis, only each sample's 250 most abundant clonotypes were used in subsequent analyses to reduce sampling bias. TCRdb trimmed the raw reads at Q25, called clones with MiXCR and kept productive beta chains. Identical CDR3 protein sequences are pooled into one entry, listed with their most common genes and DNA. The authors' filters were not applied to this entry. Counted in this sample were roughly 25,000 distinct CDR3 sequences; around 79% of them appeared once. 35% to 50% of the sample is taken by the ten largest.

The CDR3 numbers 15 residues from cysteine through phenylalanine. The kept DNA is CDR3 alone, 45 bases in frame from the first base. V is cut back by 4 bases and J by 0 bases, with 6 bases in the junction unmatched. CDR1 is given as SGDLS and CDR2 as YYNGEE, both from the germline V gene. Paper-wide results and their limitations: Only the TCR beta chain was sequenced, so true repertoire diversity is likely underestimated because unpaired alpha chains were not captured. Only roughly 7-24% of top clones appeared in all five regions of a tumor, which suggests that tumor-infiltrating T cells are spatially heterogeneous. Consistent with antigen-driven expansion, pairs of tumor regions showed higher repertoire overlap (mean about 36%) than either tumor-adjacent pairs (about 17%) or tumor-blood pairs (around 14%). The study included only five patients, and the authors note findings should be validated in a larger study. Bulk unsorted samples precluded comparing CD4+ and CD8+ T cell repertoires. The top 250 clones made up a significantly larger repertoire fraction in tumors than in blood (p = 0.039).

This TCR was sampled from a man aged 35-49 years with primary liver carcinoma and hepatitis B virus infection. Recombination linked TRBV9 to TRBJ2-7; TRBD1 fits 8 bases in the junction. Input material: liver tumor tissue from sampling region 3. The label giving this sample's cell subset or site can be read as: tumor region T3, left-lateral pole. The CDR3 corresponds to CASSTGQGVSYEQYF. The nucleotides read TGTGCCAGCAGCACTGGACAGGGTGTCTCCTACGAGCAGTACTTC.